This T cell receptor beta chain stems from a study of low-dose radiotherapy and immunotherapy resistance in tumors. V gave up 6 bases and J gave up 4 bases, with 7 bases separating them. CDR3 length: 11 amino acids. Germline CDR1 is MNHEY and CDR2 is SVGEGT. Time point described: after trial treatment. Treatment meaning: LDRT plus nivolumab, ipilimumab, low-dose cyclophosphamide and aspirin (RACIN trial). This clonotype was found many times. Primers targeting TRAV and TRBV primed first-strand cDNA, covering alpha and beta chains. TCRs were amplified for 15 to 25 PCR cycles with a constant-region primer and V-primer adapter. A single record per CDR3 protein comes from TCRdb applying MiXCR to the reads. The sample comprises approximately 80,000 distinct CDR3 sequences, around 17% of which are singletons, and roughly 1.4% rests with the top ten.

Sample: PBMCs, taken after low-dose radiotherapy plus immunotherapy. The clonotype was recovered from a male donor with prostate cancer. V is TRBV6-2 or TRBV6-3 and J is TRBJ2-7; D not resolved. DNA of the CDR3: TGTGCCAGCAGAACCCTTTACGAGCAGTACTTC. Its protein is CASRTLYEQYF.